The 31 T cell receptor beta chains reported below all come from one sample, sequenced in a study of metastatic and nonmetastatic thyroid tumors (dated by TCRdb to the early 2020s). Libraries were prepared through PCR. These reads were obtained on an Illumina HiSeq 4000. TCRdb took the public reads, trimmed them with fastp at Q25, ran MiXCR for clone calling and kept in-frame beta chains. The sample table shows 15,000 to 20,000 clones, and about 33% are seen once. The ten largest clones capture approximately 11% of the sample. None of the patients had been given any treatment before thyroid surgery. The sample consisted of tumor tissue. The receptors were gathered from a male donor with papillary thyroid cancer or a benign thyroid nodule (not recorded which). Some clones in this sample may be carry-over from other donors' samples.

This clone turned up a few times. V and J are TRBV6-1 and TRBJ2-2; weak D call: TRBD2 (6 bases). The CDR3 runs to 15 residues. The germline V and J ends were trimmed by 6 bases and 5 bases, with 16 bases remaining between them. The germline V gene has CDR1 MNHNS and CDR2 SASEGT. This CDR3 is CASSVTGERTGELFF. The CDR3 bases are TGTGCCAGCAGCGTGACGGGAGAGAGGACCGGGGAGCTGTTTTTT.

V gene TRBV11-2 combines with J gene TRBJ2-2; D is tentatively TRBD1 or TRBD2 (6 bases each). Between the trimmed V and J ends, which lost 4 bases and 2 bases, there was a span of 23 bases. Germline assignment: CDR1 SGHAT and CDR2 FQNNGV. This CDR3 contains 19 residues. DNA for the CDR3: TGTGCCAGCAGCTCTGACAGGTTGGAGGGGGATGGAAACACCGGGGAGCTGTTTTTT. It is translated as CASSSDRLEGDGNTGELFF.

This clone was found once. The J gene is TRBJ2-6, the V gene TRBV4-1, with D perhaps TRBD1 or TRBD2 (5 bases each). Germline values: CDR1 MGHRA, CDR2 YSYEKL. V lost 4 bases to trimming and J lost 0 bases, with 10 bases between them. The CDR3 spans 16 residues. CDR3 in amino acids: CASSRGRVSGANVLTF. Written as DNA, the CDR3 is TGCGCCAGCAGCCGGGGGAGAGTCTCTGGGGCCAACGTCCTGACTTTC.

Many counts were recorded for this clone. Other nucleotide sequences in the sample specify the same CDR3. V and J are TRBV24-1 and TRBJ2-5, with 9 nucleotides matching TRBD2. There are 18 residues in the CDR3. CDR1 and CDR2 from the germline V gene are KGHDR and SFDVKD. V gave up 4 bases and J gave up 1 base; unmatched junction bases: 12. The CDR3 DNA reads TGTGCCACCAGTGACCGTCAAGGGCTAGCGGGGTTCCAAGAGACCCAGTACTTC. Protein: CATSDRQGLAGFQETQYF.

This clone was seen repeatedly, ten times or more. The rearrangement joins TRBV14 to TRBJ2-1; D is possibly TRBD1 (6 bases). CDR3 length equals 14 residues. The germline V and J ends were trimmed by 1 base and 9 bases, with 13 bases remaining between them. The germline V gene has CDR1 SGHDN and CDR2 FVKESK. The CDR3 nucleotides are TGTGCCAGCAGCCAAGTAATGGTGGGGGCTGAGCAGTTCTTC. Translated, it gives CASSQVMVGAEQFF.

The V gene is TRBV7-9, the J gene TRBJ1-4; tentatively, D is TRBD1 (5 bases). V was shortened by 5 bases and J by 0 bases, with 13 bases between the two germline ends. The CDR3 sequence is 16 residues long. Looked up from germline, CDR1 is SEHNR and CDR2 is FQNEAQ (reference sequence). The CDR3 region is CASSLGTVATNEKLFF. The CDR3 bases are TGTGCCAGCAGCCTTGGGACTGTTGCAACTAATGAAAAACTGTTTTTT.

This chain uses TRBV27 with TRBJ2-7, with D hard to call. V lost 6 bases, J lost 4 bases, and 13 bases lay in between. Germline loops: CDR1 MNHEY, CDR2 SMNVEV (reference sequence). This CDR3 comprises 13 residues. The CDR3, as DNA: TGTGCCAGCAGAGACCCGGACGCGTACGAGCAGTACTTC. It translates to CASRDPDAYEQYF.

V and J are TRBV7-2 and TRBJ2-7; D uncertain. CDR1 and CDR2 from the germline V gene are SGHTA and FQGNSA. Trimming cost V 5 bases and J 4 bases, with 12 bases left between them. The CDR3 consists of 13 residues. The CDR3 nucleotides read TGTGCCAGCAGCCTACGGTCCAATTACGAGCAGTACTTC. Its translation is CASSLRSNYEQYF.

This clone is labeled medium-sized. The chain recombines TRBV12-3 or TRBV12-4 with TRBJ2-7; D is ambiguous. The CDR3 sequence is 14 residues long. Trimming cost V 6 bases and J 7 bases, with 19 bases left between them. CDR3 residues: CASSYIGPVGEQYF. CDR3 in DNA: TGTGCCAGCAGCTATATCGGACCAGTGGGGGAGCAGTACTTC.

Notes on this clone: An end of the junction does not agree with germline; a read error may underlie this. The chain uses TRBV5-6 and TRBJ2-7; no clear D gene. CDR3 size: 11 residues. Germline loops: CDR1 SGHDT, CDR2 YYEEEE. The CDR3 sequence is CASSSFYDQYF. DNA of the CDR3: TGTGCCAGCAGCTCCTTTTACGATCAGTACTTC.

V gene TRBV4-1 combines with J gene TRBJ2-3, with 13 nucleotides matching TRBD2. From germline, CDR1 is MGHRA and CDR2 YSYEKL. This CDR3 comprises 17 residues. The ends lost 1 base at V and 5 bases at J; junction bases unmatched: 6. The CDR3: CASSQATSGRVRDTQYF. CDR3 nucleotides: TGCGCCAGCAGCCAAGCAACTAGCGGGAGGGTTCGAGATACGCAGTATTTT.

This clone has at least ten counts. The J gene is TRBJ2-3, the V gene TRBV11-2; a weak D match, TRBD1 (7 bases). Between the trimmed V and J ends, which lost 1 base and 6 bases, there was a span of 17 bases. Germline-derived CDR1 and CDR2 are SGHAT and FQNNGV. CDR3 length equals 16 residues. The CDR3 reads CASSLVAGGTQDTQYF. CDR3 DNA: TGTGCCAGCAGCTTAGTGGCAGGGGGGACACAGGATACGCAGTATTTT.

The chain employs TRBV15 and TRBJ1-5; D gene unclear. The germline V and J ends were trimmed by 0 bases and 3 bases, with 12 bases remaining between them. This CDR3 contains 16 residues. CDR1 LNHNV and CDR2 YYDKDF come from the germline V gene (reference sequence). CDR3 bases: TGTGCCACCAGCAGAGATCGTGATCCGAACAATCAGCCCCAGCATTTT. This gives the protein CATSRDRDPNNQPQHF.

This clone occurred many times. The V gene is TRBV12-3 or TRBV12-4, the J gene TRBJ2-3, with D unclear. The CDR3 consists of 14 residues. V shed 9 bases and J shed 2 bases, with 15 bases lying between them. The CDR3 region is CASRTALYTDTQYF. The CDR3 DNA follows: TGTGCCAGTAGAACCGCGCTTTACACAGATACGCAGTATTTT.

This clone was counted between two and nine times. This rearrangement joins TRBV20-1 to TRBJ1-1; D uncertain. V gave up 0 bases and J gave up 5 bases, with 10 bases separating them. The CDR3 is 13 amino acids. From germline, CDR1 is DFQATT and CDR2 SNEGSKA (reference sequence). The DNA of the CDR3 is TGCAGTGCTAGAGACGGGCAGGAGACTGAAGCTTTCTTT. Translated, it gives CSARDGQETEAFF.

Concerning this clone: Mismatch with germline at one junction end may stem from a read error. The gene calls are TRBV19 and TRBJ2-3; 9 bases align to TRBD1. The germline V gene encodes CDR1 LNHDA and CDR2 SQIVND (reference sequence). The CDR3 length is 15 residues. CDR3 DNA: TGTGCAAGTAGTACTCCCGGGACAGGGTTGTGCACGCAGTATTTT. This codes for CASSTPGTGLCTQYF.

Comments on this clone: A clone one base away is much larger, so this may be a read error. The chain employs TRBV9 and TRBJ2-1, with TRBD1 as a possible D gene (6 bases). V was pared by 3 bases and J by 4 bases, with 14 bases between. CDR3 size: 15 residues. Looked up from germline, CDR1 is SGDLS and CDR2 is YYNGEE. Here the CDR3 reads CASSARGHNYNEQFF. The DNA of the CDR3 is TGTGCCAGCAGCGCAAGGGGACATAATTACAATGAGCAGTTCTTC.

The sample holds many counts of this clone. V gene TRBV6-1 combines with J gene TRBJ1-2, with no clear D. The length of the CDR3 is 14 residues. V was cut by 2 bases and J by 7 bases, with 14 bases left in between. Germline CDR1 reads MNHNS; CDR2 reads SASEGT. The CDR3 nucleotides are TGTGCCAGCAGTGAATGGCGGGGTATGGGTGGCTACACCTTC. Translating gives CASSEWRGMGGYTF.

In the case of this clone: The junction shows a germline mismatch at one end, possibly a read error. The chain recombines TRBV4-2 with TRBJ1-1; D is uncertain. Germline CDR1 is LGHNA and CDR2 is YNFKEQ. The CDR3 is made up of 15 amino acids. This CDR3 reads CASIQEQAMNTGAFF. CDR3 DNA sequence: TGTGCCAGCATCCAGGAACAAGCGATGAACACTGGAGCTTTCTTT.

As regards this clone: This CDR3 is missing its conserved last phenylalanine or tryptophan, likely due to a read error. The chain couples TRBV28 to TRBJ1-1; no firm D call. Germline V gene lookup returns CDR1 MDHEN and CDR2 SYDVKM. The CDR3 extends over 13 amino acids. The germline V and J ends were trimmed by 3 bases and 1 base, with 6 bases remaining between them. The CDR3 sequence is CASSLPRNTEAFL. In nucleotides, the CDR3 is TGTGCCAGCAGTTTGCCCAGGAACACTGAAGCTTTCCTT.

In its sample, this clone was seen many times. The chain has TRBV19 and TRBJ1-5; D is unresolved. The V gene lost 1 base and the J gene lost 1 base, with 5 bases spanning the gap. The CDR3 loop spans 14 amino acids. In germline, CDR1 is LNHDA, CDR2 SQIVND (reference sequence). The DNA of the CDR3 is TGTGCCAGTAGTATAGTGGGGAGCAATCAGCCCCAGCATTTT. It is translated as CASSIVGSNQPQHF.

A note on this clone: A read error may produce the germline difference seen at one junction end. The CDR3 protein is CIARDRDMWTYEQYF. The DNA for the CDR3 is TGCATTGCTAGAGATCGAGATATGTGGACCTACGAGCAGTACTTC. The chain joins TRBV20-1 to TRBJ2-7; D gene unclear. The germline CDR1 and CDR2 sequences are DFQATT and SNEGSKA (reference sequence). The CDR3 extends over 15 amino acids.

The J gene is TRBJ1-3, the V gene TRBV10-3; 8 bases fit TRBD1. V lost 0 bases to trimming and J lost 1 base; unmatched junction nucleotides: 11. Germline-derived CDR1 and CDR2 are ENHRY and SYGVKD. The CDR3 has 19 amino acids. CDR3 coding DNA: TGTGCCATCAGTGAGTCAAGGACAGGGAGTTTGGGGTCTGGAAACACCATATATTTT. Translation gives CAISESRTGSLGSGNTIYF.

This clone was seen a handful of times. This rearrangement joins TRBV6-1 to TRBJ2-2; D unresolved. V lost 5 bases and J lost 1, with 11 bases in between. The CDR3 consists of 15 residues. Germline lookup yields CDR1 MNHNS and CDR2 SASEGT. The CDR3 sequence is CASSTLDGNTGELFF. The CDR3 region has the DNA TGTGCCAGCAGTACCCTGGACGGGAACACCGGGGAGCTGTTTTTT.

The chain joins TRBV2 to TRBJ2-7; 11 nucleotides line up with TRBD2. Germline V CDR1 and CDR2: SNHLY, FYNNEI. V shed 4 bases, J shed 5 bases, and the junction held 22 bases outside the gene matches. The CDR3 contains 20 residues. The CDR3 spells CASSAVGDRVRLAGRDEQYF. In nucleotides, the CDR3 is TGTGCCAGCAGTGCCGTGGGGGACAGGGTTCGACTAGCGGGAAGGGACGAGCAGTACTTC.

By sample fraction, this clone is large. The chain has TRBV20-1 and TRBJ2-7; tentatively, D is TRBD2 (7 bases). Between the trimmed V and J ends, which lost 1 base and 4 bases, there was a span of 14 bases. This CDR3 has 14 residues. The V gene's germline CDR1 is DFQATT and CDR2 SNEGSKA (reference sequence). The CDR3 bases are TGCAGTGCTAGAGTTGGGGGGAGGGGGTACGAGCAGTACTTC. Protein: CSARVGGRGYEQYF.

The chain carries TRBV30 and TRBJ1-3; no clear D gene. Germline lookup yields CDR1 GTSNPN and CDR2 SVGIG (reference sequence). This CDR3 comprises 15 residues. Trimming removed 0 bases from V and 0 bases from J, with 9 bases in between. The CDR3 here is CAWSVLGYSGNTIYF. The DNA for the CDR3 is TGTGCCTGGAGTGTACTGGGGTACTCTGGAAACACCATATATTTT.

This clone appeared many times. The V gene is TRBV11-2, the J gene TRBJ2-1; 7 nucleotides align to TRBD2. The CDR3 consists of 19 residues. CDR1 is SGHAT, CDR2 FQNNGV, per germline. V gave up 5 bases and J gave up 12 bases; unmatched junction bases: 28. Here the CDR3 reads CASSVHLSGLGAWSVGQFF. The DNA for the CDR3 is TGTGCCAGCAGCGTACACCTTAGCGGACTAGGAGCTTGGTCGGTAGGGCAGTTCTTC.

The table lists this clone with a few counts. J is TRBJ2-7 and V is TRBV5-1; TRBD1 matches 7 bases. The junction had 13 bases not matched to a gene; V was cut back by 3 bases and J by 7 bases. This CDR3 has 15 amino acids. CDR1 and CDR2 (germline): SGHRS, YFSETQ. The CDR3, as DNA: TGCGCCAGCAGCTACCAGGGGGAGACTGGAGAGGAGCAGTACTTC. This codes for CASSYQGETGEEQYF.

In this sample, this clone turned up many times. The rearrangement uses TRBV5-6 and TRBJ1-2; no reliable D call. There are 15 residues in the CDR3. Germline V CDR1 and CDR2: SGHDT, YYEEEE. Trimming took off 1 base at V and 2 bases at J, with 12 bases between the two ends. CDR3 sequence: CASSLRPPGNYGYTF. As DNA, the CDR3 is TGTGCCAGCAGCTTGAGGCCCCCGGGAAACTATGGCTACACCTTC.

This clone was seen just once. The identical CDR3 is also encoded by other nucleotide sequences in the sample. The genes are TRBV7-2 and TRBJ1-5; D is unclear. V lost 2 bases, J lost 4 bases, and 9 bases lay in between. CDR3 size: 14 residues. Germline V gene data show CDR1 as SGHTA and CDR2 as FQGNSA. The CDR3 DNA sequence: TGTGCCAGCAGCTTATTGGGTCCTAATCAGCCCCAGCATTTT. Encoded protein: CASSLLGPNQPQHF.